This T cell receptor beta chain was identified during a study of PD-L1 blockade in urothelial cancer. Background on the study: The patients had undergone anywhere from 0 to 3 prior chemotherapy regimens. Reported median T cell count for blood samples was approximately 140,000.

Germline assignment: CDR1 SGHDT and CDR2 YYEEEE. V was cut by 0 bases and J by 6 bases, with 13 bases left in between. This CDR3 contains 15 residues. The sample's time point: pretreatment peripheral blood. The method was immunoSEQ multiplex PCR; TCRdb's version includes in-frame clones alone and lacks a portion of them. Of about 95,000 clones listed, almost 90% are singletons. The J gene is TRBJ2-1, the V gene TRBV5-6; D is possibly TRBD2 (6 bases). The receptor comes from a man aged 60-69 years with urothelial cancer. The specimen comprised PBMCs, sampled around atezolizumab (anti-PD-L1) treatment. The CDR3 sequence: CASSLAGSPGNEQFF. CDR3 nucleotides: TGTGCCAGCAGCTTGGCCGGGAGTCCGGGCAATGAGCAGTTCTTC.